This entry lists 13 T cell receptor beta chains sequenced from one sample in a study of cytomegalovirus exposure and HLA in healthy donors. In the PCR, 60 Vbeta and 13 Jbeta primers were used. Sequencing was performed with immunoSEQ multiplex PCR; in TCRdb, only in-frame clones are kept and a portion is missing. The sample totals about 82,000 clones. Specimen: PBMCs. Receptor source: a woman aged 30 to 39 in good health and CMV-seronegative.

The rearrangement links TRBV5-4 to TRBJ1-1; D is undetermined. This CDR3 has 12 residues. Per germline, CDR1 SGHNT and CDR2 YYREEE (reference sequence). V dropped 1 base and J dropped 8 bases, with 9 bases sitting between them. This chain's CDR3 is CASSLPPSEAFF. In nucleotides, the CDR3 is TGTGCCAGCAGCTTGCCCCCTTCGGAAGCTTTCTTT.

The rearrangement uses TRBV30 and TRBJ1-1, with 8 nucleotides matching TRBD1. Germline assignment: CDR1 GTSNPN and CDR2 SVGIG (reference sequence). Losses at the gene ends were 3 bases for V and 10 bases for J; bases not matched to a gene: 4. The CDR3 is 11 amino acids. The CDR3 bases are TGTGCCTGGAGCCGAACAGGGGGAGCTTTCTTT. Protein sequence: CAWSRTGGAFF.

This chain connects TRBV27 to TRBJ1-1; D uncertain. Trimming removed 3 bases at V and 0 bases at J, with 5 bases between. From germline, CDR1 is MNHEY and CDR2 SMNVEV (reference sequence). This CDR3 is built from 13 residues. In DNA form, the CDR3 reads TGTGCCAGCAGTTTCACGGTGAACACTGAAGCTTTCTTT. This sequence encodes CASSFTVNTEAFF.

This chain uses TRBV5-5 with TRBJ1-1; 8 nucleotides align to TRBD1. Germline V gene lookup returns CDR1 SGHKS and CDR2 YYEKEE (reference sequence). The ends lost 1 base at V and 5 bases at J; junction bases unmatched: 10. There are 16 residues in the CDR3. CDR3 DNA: TGTGCCAGCAGCTTGTCAGGGGGCTCATTGACTACTGAAGCTTTCTTT. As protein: CASSLSGGSLTTEAFF.

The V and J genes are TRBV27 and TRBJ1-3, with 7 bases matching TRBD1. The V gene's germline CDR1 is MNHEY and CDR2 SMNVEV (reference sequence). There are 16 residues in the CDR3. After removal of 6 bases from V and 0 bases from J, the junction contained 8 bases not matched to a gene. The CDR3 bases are TGTGCCAGCAGCGCCGGGACAGCCTCCTCTGGAAACACCATATATTTT. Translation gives CASSAGTASSGNTIYF.

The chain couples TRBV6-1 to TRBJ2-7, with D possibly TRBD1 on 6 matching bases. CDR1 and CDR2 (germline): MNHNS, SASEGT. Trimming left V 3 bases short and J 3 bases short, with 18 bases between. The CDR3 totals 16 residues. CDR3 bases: TGTGCCAGCAGTGATTGGTTAGGTACAGGGTACTACGAGCAGTACTTC. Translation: CASSDWLGTGYYEQYF.

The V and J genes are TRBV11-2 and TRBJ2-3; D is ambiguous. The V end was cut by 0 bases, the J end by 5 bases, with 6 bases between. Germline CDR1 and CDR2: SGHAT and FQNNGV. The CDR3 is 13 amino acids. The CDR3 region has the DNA TGTGCCAGCAGCTTAGATAATAAAGATACGCAGTATTTT. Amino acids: CASSLDNKDTQYF.

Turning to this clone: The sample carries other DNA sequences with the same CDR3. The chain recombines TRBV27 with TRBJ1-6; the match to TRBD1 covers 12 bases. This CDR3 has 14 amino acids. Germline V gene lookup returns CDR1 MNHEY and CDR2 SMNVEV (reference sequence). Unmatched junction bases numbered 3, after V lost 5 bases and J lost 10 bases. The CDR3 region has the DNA TGTGCCAGCAGTCCGGGACAGGGGGCATCACCCCTCCACTTT. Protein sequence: CASSPGQGASPLHF.

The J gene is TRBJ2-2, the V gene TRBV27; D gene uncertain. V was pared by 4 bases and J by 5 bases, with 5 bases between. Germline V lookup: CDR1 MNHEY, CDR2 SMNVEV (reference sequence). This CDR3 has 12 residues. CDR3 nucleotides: TGTGCCAGCAGTTCCCTAACCGGGGAGCTGTTTTTT. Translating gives CASSSLTGELFF.

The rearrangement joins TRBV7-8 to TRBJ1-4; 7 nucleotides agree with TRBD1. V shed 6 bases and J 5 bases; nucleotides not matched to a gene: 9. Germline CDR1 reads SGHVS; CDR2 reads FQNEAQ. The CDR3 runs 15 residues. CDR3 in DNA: TGTGCCAGCAGAAGGAGACAGGGATCCAATGAAAAACTGTTTTTT. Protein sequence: CASRRRQGSNEKLFF. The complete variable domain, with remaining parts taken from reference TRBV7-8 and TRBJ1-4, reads GAGVSQSPRYKVAKRGQDVALRCDPISGHVSLFWYQQALGQGPEFLTYFQNEAQLDKSGLPSDRFFAERPEGSVSTLKIQRTQQEDSAVYLCASRRRQGSNEKLFFGSGTQLSVL.

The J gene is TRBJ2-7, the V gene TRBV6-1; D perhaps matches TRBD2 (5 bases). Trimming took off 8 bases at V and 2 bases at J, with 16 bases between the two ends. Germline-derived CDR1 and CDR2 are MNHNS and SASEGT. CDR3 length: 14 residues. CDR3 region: CASSTGWSAYEQYF. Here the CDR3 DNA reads TGTGCCAGCTCCACGGGGTGGAGCGCCTACGAGCAGTACTTC.

DNA for the CDR3: TGTGCCAGTAGTATAGGGACAGGTTACGAGCAGTACTTC. Protein sequence: CASSIGTGYEQYF. This chain links TRBV19 with TRBJ2-7; 7 bases map to TRBD1. CDR3 length: 13 residues. Germline-derived CDR1 and CDR2 are LNHDA and SQIVND (reference sequence). With 1 base clipped from V and 4 bases from J, the junction kept 1 base outside the gene matches.

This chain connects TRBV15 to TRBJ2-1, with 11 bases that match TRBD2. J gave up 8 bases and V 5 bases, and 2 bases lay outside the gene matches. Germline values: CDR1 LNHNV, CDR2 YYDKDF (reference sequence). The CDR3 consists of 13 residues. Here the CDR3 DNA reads TGTGCCACCAGCGGACTAGCGGGTGATGAGCAGTTCTTC. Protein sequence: CATSGLAGDEQFF.